This T cell receptor beta chain is from a study of blood T cell repertoires in COVID-19. Study-wide context: PBMCs, B-cell-depleted T cells, or T cells provided the cDNA or gDNA that made up the material.

Authors' analysis steps: How many nucleated cells were present was estimated from reference gene primer amplification. Some clones are missing from TCRdb's copy, which holds only in-frame ones; the method was immunoSEQ multiplex PCR. D and trimming come from the DNA, and the V and J calls and clone size come from that table. The top ten clones hold around 8.6% of a sample with 170,000 or so clones, roughly 85% of them seen once. Germline loops: CDR1 SEHNR, CDR2 FQNEAQ (reference sequence). Trimming removed 4 bases from V and 3 bases from J; junction bases left unmatched: 15. The CDR3 has 18 residues.

The chain employs TRBV7-9 and TRBJ2-7; TRBD1 aligns across 10 bases. The sequencing input was peripheral blood. The sequence came from a man aged 50 or older with active or convalescent COVID-19. This CDR3 reads CASSYSGTGVTGRYEQYF. The CDR3 DNA follows: TGTGCCAGCAGCTACTCCGGGACAGGGGTAACGGGCCGCTACGAGCAGTACTTC.